One and the same sample provided the 4 T cell receptor beta chains below, sequenced in a study of blood T cell repertoires in COVID-19. Measured with immunoSEQ multiplex PCR; TCRdb has only the in-frame clones, and not every one. The repertoire holds around 200,000 clones, approximately 90% seen once, with 3% to 4% in the top ten. The sample was peripheral blood. These receptors were collected from a man between 18 and 29 years old with active or convalescent COVID-19.

The chain combines TRBV5-1 with TRBJ1-5; 7 bases align to TRBD1. Germline assignment: CDR1 SGHRS and CDR2 YFSETQ. There are 14 residues in the CDR3. After removal of 8 bases from V and 0 bases from J, the junction contained 5 bases not matched to a gene. CDR3 sequence reads: CARRGQNSNQPQHF. CDR3 DNA sequence: TGCGCCAGAAGGGGACAGAATAGCAATCAGCCCCAGCATTTT.

This rearrangement joins TRBV4-2 to TRBJ2-3; 13 bases are a match to TRBD2. V lost 3 bases and J lost 1; bases outside the gene matches: 4. CDR1 is LGHNA, CDR2 YNFKEQ, per germline. The CDR3 is 17 residues long. Here the CDR3 reads CASSHPGTSGGTDTQYF. The CDR3 DNA is TGTGCCAGCAGCCATCCCGGGACTAGCGGGGGCACAGATACGCAGTATTTT.

This rearrangement joins TRBV7-2 to TRBJ1-5, with TRBD1 matching over 7 bases. With 4 bases clipped from V and 4 bases from J, the junction kept 7 bases outside the gene matches. The CDR3 has 15 residues. Germline V gene sequence: CDR1 SGHTA, CDR2 FQGNSA. CDR3 in amino acids: CASSSRGQPNQPQHF. For the CDR3, the DNA is TGTGCCAGCAGCTCGAGGGGACAGCCTAATCAGCCCCAGCATTTT.

For the CDR3, the DNA is TGTGCCAGCAGCTTAGGGCTAGCGGGGTACCAAGAGACCCAGTACTTC. This gives the protein CASSLGLAGYQETQYF. The chain carries TRBV13 and TRBJ2-5; 9 bases line up with TRBD2. The V segment lost 0 bases and the J segment 0 bases; nucleotides outside the gene matches: 2. Germline V CDR1 and CDR2: PRHDT, FYEKMQ (reference sequence). This CDR3 region has 16 residues.